These 10 T cell receptor beta chains share one sample of origin, sequenced in a study of metastatic and nonmetastatic thyroid tumors. TCRdb reprocessed the PCR reads via MiXCR. In the table there are some 7,800 clones, over 25% of which are singletons. None of the patients had undergone any treatment ahead of thyroid surgery. Sequences were obtained from tumor tissue. Receptors originate from a female donor with papillary thyroid cancer or a benign thyroid nodule (not recorded which). Some clones in this sample may be carry-over from other donors' samples.

The chain recombines TRBV15 with TRBJ2-7; 9 positions match TRBD2. Germline CDR1 and CDR2: LNHNV and YYDKDF (reference sequence). CDR3 length: 18 amino acids. V shed 1 base, J shed 6 bases, and the junction held 16 bases outside the gene matches. The CDR3 coding sequence is TGTGCCACCAGCAGAGCCCCGCTAGCGGGATCTTTTTTTGGCGAGCAGTACTTC. Encoded protein: CATSRAPLAGSFFGEQYF.

The rearrangement links TRBV6-1 to TRBJ2-2; TRBD2 agrees at 13 bases. J was trimmed by 7 bases and V by 0 bases; bases with no gene match: 5. The V gene's germline CDR1 is MNHNS and CDR2 SASEGT. This CDR3 comprises 17 residues. The CDR3 nucleotides read TGTGCCAGCAGTGAAGCCGGGACTAGCGGGGATTTCGGGGAGCTGTTTTTT. Translation: CASSEAGTSGDFGELFF.

This clone was detected once. One junction end does not reproduce the germline sequence, and a read error may be involved. This rearrangement joins TRBV6-2 or TRBV6-3 to TRBJ2-7; D remains unclear. This CDR3 spans 14 amino acids. Germline CDR1 and CDR2: MNHEY and SVGEGT. The CDR3 reads CASSPPVWTYEQYF. The DNA for the CDR3 is TGCGCCAGCAGTCCGCCCGTCTGGACCTACGAGCAGTACTTC.

The J gene is TRBJ1-3, the V gene TRBV11-1; D is undetermined. The CDR3 runs 17 residues. Germline V CDR1 and CDR2: SGHAT, FQDESV (reference sequence). V was trimmed by 0 bases and J by 6 bases, leaving 18 bases between them. CDR3 in DNA: TGTGCCAGCAGCTTAGCGGGCAGTTCCTCAAACGAAAACACCATATATTTT. It yields the protein CASSLAGSSSNENTIYF.

The table lists this clone with a count of one. The chain has TRBV4-3 and TRBJ1-4; D remains ambiguous. The V and J ends lost 1 base and 8 bases respectively, with 2 bases between them. This CDR3 spans 11 amino acids. Germline values: CDR1 LGHNA, CDR2 YSLEER. CDR3 amino acids: CASSQGEKLFF. The DNA of the CDR3 is TGCGCCAGCAGCCAAGGGGAAAAACTGTTTTTT.

The rearrangement links TRBV15 to TRBJ2-7; TRBD2 might be the D (6 bases). CDR1 is LNHNV and CDR2 is YYDKDF in the germline V gene (reference sequence). V lost 3 bases and J lost 3, with 9 bases in between. CDR3 length: 13 amino acids. The CDR3 loop is CATSRSEGYEQYF. The CDR3 DNA reads as TGTGCCACCAGCAGGTCGGAGGGCTACGAGCAGTACTTC. The whole variable domain, remainder taken from reference TRBV15 and TRBJ2-7, is DAMVIQNPRYQVTQFGKPVTLSCSQTLNHNVMYWYQQKSSQAPKLLFHYYDKDFNNEADTPDNFQSRRPNTSFCFLDIRSPGLGDTAMYLCATSRSEGYEQYFGPGTRLTVT.

This clone was picked up a small number of times. This chain joins TRBV2 and TRBJ2-7; the D is unclear. V was cut by 7 bases and J by 1 base, with 17 bases left in between. CDR1 and CDR2 from the germline V gene are SNHLY and FYNNEI. CDR3 length: 15 amino acids. CDR3 sequence reads: CASILEPRRSYEQYF. CDR3 bases: TGTGCCAGCATTCTAGAACCCCGGCGGTCCTACGAGCAGTACTTC.

V and J are TRBV6-1 and TRBJ2-7; 9 positions match TRBD1. The trim removed 1 base at V and 3 bases at J, leaving 4 bases unmatched. CDR3 length: 15 amino acids. CDR1 and CDR2 (germline): MNHNS, SASEGT. The CDR3 nucleotides read TGTGCCAGCAGTGAAGTCGGGACAGGGTACTACGAGCAGTACTTC. Its translation is CASSEVGTGYYEQYF.

This chain uses TRBV20-1 with TRBJ2-1, with TRBD2 identical over 12 bases. Germline CDR1 DFQATT, CDR2 SNEGSKA (reference sequence). This CDR3 is built from 14 residues. J was trimmed by 6 bases and V by 4 bases; bases with no gene match: 4. The CDR3 spells CSATTSGRFNEQFF. The CDR3 DNA reads as TGCAGTGCTACGACTAGCGGGAGATTCAATGAGCAGTTCTTC.

Relative to its sample, this clone is medium-sized (0.01 to 0.1%). The chain combines TRBV28 with TRBJ1-1; D is unresolved. Germline V CDR1 and CDR2: MDHEN, SYDVKM. The CDR3 covers 14 residues. Trimming left V 7 bases short and J 0 bases short, with 12 bases between. The CDR3 coding sequence is TGTGCCAGCATTCAGCCCCATATGAACACTGAAGCTTTCTTT. Amino acid sequence: CASIQPHMNTEAFF.